This T cell receptor beta chain comes out of a study of T cell responses to AZD1222 COVID-19 vaccine. Study results and limitations: The study found Spike-specific TCR breadth and depth rose after two AZD1222 doses.

The CDR3 contains 16 residues. CDR1 and CDR2 from the germline V gene are MNHEY and SVGEGT. V lost 5 bases to trimming and J lost 0 bases; unmatched junction nucleotides: 8. Profiling relied on immunoSEQ multiplex PCR, and the TCRdb table lists in-frame clones only, not all of them. The table lists 120,000 or so clones, approximately 90% of them singletons, with more than 13% in the top ten. Points on this clone: The antigen is unknown.

The receptor's source is an adult in good health. The rearrangement joins TRBV6-2 or TRBV6-3 to TRBJ1-1, with 8 bases matching TRBD1. Here the sequenced sample was peripheral blood, taken on day 0 of AZD1222 vaccination. The CDR3 DNA is TGTGCCAGCAGTCCCCGGGACAGGCCAATGAACACTGAAGCTTTCTTT. Its protein product is CASSPRDRPMNTEAFF.